What follows is one T cell receptor (beta chain) and its context. The CDR3 extends over 13 amino acids. The germline CDR1 and CDR2 sequences are SGHRS and YFSETQ. The data stem from a study of monozygotic twins with inflammatory bowel disease. Per sample, reverse transcription was split into eight reactions. Incorporation of UMIs carrying a 6-nucleotide sample barcode was performed by template switching. TCRalpha and TCRbeta cDNA underwent two nested PCRs of about 15 and 9 cycles. Each CDR3 protein gets one entry in TCRdb, which reprocessed the 5' RACE reads and gives no DNA. This sample contains 350,000 to 400,000 distinct CDR3 sequences.

The receptor's source is a human donor with ulcerative colitis or Crohn's disease, or a healthy co-twin of an affected twin (not recorded which). The chain recombines TRBV5-1 with TRBJ2-1. The sequenced material came from blood. The CDR3 spells CASSFGPTNEQFF. The full variable domain, in which reference TRBV5-1 and TRBJ2-1 provide the parts outside the CDR3, is KAGVTQTPRYLIKTRGQQVTLSCSPISGHRSVSWYQQTPGQGLQFLFEYFSETQRNKGNFPGRFSGRQFSNSRSEMNVSTLELGDSALYLCASSFGPTNEQFFGPGTRLTVL.